This TCR beta chain was retrieved from a study of shared clonotypes between healthy human individuals. Sequencing used immunoSEQ multiplex PCR; TCRdb keeps in-frame clones, though not all of them. The sample carries around 690,000 clones, roughly 91% recorded once. Points on this clone: Other DNA sequences from this sample encode an identical CDR3 as well.

Trimming left V 3 bases short and J 5 bases short, with 8 bases between. The CDR3 spans 12 residues. Germline CDR1 reads SGHAT; CDR2 reads FQNNGV. The specimen sequenced was memory CD8+ T cells from PBMCs. Subset meaning: CD45RO+ cells pooled with CCR7-negative TemRA cells. The clonotype was recovered from a man aged 18 to 29 in good health. Some clones in this sample may be carry-over from other donors' samples. The chain has TRBV11-2 and TRBJ2-7; D possibly corresponds to TRBD2 (6 bases). Here the CDR3 reads CASSFGGNEQYF. CDR3 nucleotides: TGTGCCAGCAGCTTCGGAGGGAACGAGCAGTACTTC. Full variable domain (missing parts from reference TRBV11-2 and TRBJ2-7): EAGVAQSPRYKIIEKRQSVAFWCNPISGHATLYWYQQILGQGPKLLIQFQNNGVVDDSQLPKDRFSAERLKGVDSTLKIQPAKLEDSAVYLCASSFGGNEQYFGPGTRLTVT.